The rows below give T cell receptor beta chains drawn from one sample of a study of blood T cell repertoires in COVID-19. Assay used: immunoSEQ multiplex PCR; TCRdb lists only in-frame clones, some missing. Of tens of thousands of clones in the sample, more than 75% were seen once. Sequences were obtained from peripheral blood. The receptors were sampled from a human donor in a cohort sampled during active COVID-19. Each CDR3 is given without its conserved first and last residue.

V gene: TRBV5-1
J gene: TRBJ1-6
CDR3 protein: ASSFLPGQDNSPLH

V gene: TRBV6-5
J gene: TRBJ2-7
CDR3 protein: ASSYLYEQY

V gene: TRBV11-3
J gene: TRBJ1-6
CDR3 protein: ASSLDSGYNSPLH

V gene: TRBV5-1
J gene: TRBJ2-2
CDR3 protein: ASSLERLAGAGELF

V gene: TRBV5-6
J gene: TRBJ2-3
CDR3 protein: ASSWGLAGGTTDTQY

V gene: TRBV27
J gene: TRBJ2-1
CDR3 protein: ASRRLAGGGYEQF

V gene: TRBV7-8
J gene: TRBJ1-2
CDR3 protein: ASSSGQNYGYT

V gene: TRBV5-1
J gene: TRBJ2-7
CDR3 protein: ASRPGLAGVGEQY

V gene: TRBV28
J gene: TRBJ2-6
CDR3 protein: ASSRPGTGANVLT

V gene: TRBV4-1
J gene: TRBJ2-3
CDR3 protein: ASSPTGDTQY

V gene: TRBV9
J gene: TRBJ1-2
CDR3 protein: ASTPSAGGYGYT

V gene: TRBV6-4
J gene: TRBJ1-5
CDR3 protein: ARLGGSNQPQH

V gene: TRBV6-6
J gene: TRBJ1-1
CDR3 protein: ASSYGGTEAF

V gene: TRBV5-1
J gene: TRBJ2-3
CDR3 protein: ASSLASSGGTDTQY

V gene: TRBV5-1
J gene: TRBJ1-5
CDR3 protein: ASSLGQAGQPQH

V gene: TRBV28
J gene: TRBJ2-1
CDR3 protein: ASSLLWEYPNNEQF

V gene: TRBV5-1
J gene: TRBJ2-1
CDR3 protein: ASSRAGPLYNEQF

V gene: TRBV27
J gene: TRBJ2-7
CDR3 protein: ASSLWDRVENEQY

V gene: TRBV28
J gene: TRBJ1-3
CDR3 protein: ASWRRNTIY

V gene: TRBV5-1
J gene: TRBJ2-1
CDR3 protein: ASSLSTGLSYNEQF

V gene: TRBV5-4
J gene: TRBJ2-1
CDR3 protein: ASSRGLAGMWNEQF

V gene: TRBV30
J gene: TRBJ1-2
CDR3 protein: AWSILRGGGYT

V gene: TRBV18
J gene: TRBJ1-1
CDR3 protein: ASSPDFGGTEAF

V gene: TRBV11-2
J gene: TRBJ1-1
CDR3 protein: ASSPDQGTEAF

V gene: TRBV7-9
J gene: TRBJ2-3
CDR3 protein: ASSSTPGLAASGTDTQY

V gene: TRBV9
J gene: TRBJ1-5
CDR3 protein: ASSVGGNNQPQH

V gene: TRBV18
J gene: TRBJ1-6
CDR3 protein: ASRPGQLNSPLH